This TCR beta chain was sequenced for a study of blood T cell repertoires in COVID-19. The CDR3 runs to 15 residues. The V gene end was trimmed by 4 bases and the J gene end by 2 bases; junction bases not matched to a gene: 3. Germline lookup yields CDR1 SGHRS and CDR2 YFSETQ. The assay was immunoSEQ multiplex PCR, and TCRdb's table has in-frame clones only and misses some. The sample has around 200,000 clones, 65% to 90% seen once. Regarding this clone: The sample has other DNA sequences that encode this CDR3 too.

The clonotype was recovered from a woman in her 30s who had been exposed to COVID-19. Sequencing was performed on PBMCs or T cells enriched from blood (not recorded which). The chain joins TRBV5-1 to TRBJ2-1; 10 positions agree with TRBD1. CDR3 in amino acids: CASSLGQGAYNEQFF. For the CDR3, the DNA is TGCGCCAGCAGCCTTGGACAGGGGGCCTACAATGAGCAGTTCTTC.